What follows are 21 T cell receptor beta chains derived from one specimen sequenced in a study of shared clonotypes between healthy human individuals. TCRdb keeps only in-frame clones here, not all; method: immunoSEQ multiplex PCR. The sample yields 500,000 to 550,000 clones, roughly 95% seen once. The specimen sequenced was naive CD4+ T cells sorted from blood. Subset given: CD45RA+ positively selected. The receptors here all came from a woman aged 30 to 39 in good health.

The rearrangement joins TRBV5-8 to TRBJ1-1, with D possibly TRBD1 on 6 matching bases. Between the trimmed V and J ends, which lost 7 bases and 4 bases, there was a span of 11 bases. The germline CDR1 and CDR2 sequences are SGHTS and YDEGEE. The CDR3 extends over 12 amino acids. DNA for the CDR3: TGTGCCAGCCTACAGGGTTTCACTGAAGCTTTCTTT. Encoded protein: CASLQGFTEAFF.

This chain uses TRBV6-5 with TRBJ1-4; 10 bases agree with TRBD1. The germline V gene has CDR1 MNHEY and CDR2 SVGAGI. V shed 5 bases, J shed 6 bases, and the junction held 3 bases outside the gene matches. The CDR3 covers 14 residues. The CDR3 protein is CASSGGTGDEKLFF. Here the CDR3 DNA reads TGTGCCAGCAGTGGCGGGACAGGGGATGAAAAACTGTTTTTT.

This chain links TRBV2 with TRBJ2-3; D is unclear. From germline, CDR1 is SNHLY and CDR2 FYNNEI. The CDR3 contains 13 residues. The V gene lost 4 bases and the J gene lost 6 bases, with 11 bases spanning the gap. The DNA of the CDR3 is TGTGCCAGCAGTGTTGGGGAACGGGATACGCAGTATTTT. Protein product: CASSVGERDTQYF.

This clone was counted a single time. The rearrangement uses TRBV5-4 and TRBJ2-3, with D tentatively TRBD1 or TRBD2 (5 bases each). The germline V and J ends were trimmed by 0 bases and 0 bases, with 8 bases remaining between them. CDR1 is SGHNT, CDR2 YYREEE, per germline (reference sequence). The CDR3 sequence is 15 residues long. CDR3: CASSLEGRSTDTQYF. CDR3 DNA sequence: TGTGCCAGCAGCTTGGAGGGACGGAGCACAGATACGCAGTATTTT.

J is TRBJ2-7 and V is TRBV5-1, with TRBD2 matching over 9 bases. The CDR3 extends over 20 amino acids. The V gene end was trimmed by 0 bases and the J gene end by 6 bases; junction bases not matched to a gene: 22. Germline V lookup: CDR1 SGHRS, CDR2 YFSETQ. CDR3 region: CASSLAGGSFPGLALFEQYF. CDR3 DNA: TGCGCCAGCAGCTTGGCCGGAGGTTCGTTTCCAGGACTAGCGCTTTTCGAGCAGTACTTC.

This chain connects TRBV4-1 to TRBJ2-3, with 9 bases that match TRBD2. V dropped 0 bases and J dropped 4; count of bases not matched to a gene: 17. The CDR3 length is 20 residues. Germline-derived CDR1 and CDR2 are MGHRA and YSYEKL. The CDR3 DNA is TGCGCCAGCAGCCAAGATCGAACTAGCGGGCGAGGGGGATCGCCAGATACGCAGTATTTT. Translating it yields CASSQDRTSGRGGSPDTQYF.

The CDR3 DNA reads TGTGCCAGTAGTATTGATGGAGCAACTAATGAAAAACTGTTTTTT. It codes for CASSIDGATNEKLFF. V gene TRBV19 combines with J gene TRBJ1-4; D uncertain. Germline V gene lookup returns CDR1 LNHDA and CDR2 SQIVND (reference sequence). The CDR3 consists of 15 residues. Trimming removed 3 bases at V and 0 bases at J, with 8 bases between.

The chain couples TRBV20-1 to TRBJ2-5; D might be TRBD2 (5 bases). Gene TRBJ2-7 matches the end of the DNA better, so the J call may be wrong. Germline CDR1 and CDR2: DFQATT and SNEGSKA (reference sequence). The CDR3 extends over 11 amino acids. The CDR3 loop is CSAPSGYEQYF. DNA for the CDR3: TGCAGTGCTCCAAGCGGCTACGAGCAGTACTTC.

This rearrangement joins TRBV19 to TRBJ2-5, with D perhaps TRBD2 (6 bases). V was trimmed by 4 bases and J by 9 bases, leaving 15 bases between them. The CDR3 loop spans 13 amino acids. Germline CDR1 LNHDA, CDR2 SQIVND (reference sequence). CDR3 in DNA: TGTGCCAGTAGTACGACGGGACTGGAGCCCCAGTACTTC. Amino acids: CASSTTGLEPQYF. Based on the CDR3 plus reference TRBV19 and TRBJ2-5, the full variable domain is DGGITQSPKYLFRKEGQNVTLSCEQNLNHDAMYWYRQDPGQGLRLIYYSQIVNDFQKGDIAEGYSVSREKKESFPLTVTSAQKNPTAFYLCASSTTGLEPQYFGPGTRLLVL.

A remark on this clone: The same CDR3 also results from other DNA sequences found in this sample. The rearrangement uses TRBV15 and TRBJ2-7; D may be TRBD1 (5 bases). The V gene lost 0 bases and the J gene lost 3 bases, with 6 bases spanning the gap. The CDR3 is made up of 13 amino acids. Germline CDR1 LNHNV, CDR2 YYDKDF (reference sequence). This CDR3 reads CATSRDRGYEQYF. CDR3 coding DNA: TGTGCCACCAGCAGAGATAGGGGCTACGAGCAGTACTTC.

V gene TRBV29-1 combines with J gene TRBJ1-1; perhaps TRBD1 as D (6 bases). The length of the CDR3 is 15 residues. The germline V gene encodes CDR1 SQVTM and CDR2 ANQGSEA. Trimming shortened V by 6 bases and J by 0 bases, and 17 bases separated the two germline ends. The CDR3 region is CSVSLAAGVNTEAFF. The CDR3 bases are TGCAGCGTCTCTCTGGCCGCAGGGGTGAACACTGAAGCTTTCTTT.

The CDR3 DNA reads TGTGCCAGCAGCAAACGACTAGCGGGAGGAGCAGAGACCCAGTACTTC. As protein: CASSKRLAGGAETQYF. The chain has TRBV28 and TRBJ2-5; 13 bases are a match to TRBD2. The CDR3 is made up of 16 amino acids. With 6 bases clipped from V and 4 bases from J, the junction kept 8 bases outside the gene matches. The germline CDR1 and CDR2 sequences are MDHEN and SYDVKM.

V is TRBV5-1 and J is TRBJ1-3, with D perhaps matching TRBD1 (6 bases). V lost 3 bases and J 4 bases, leaving 14 bases between the germline ends. Germline CDR1 and CDR2: SGHRS and YFSETQ. The CDR3 extends over 15 amino acids. This chain's CDR3 is CASSSGTTVGNTIYF. DNA of the CDR3: TGCGCCAGCAGCTCCGGGACAACTGTCGGAAACACCATATATTTT.

The chain combines TRBV18 with TRBJ2-2; D is undetermined. V was cut by 3 bases and J by 4 bases, with 6 bases left in between. This CDR3 region has 13 residues. CDR1 is KGHSH, CDR2 LQKENI, per germline. The CDR3 spells CASSPPSTGELFF. As DNA, the CDR3 is TGTGCCAGCTCACCGCCGAGCACCGGGGAGCTGTTTTTT.

The J gene is TRBJ1-4, the V gene TRBV5-1; 10 bases match TRBD1. This CDR3 region has 16 residues. Per the germline V gene, CDR1 is SGHRS and CDR2 is YFSETQ. Trimming at V came to 3 bases and at J to 4 bases, leaving 6 bases not matched to a gene. The CDR3 nucleotides are TGCGCCAGCAGCTCGGACAGGGGGGGAAATAATGAAAAACTGTTTTTT. Protein product: CASSSDRGGNNEKLFF.

This chain uses TRBV6-1 with TRBJ1-1; the match to TRBD1 covers 9 bases. This CDR3 has 15 residues. With V trimmed by 0 bases and J by 4 bases, 3 bases remained unmatched. Germline V gene data show CDR1 as MNHNS and CDR2 as SASEGT. In DNA, the CDR3 is TGTGCCAGCAGTGAAGCCTTACAGGGGGCCACTGAAGCTTTCTTT. It translates to CASSEALQGATEAFF.

The V gene is TRBV7-3, the J gene TRBJ2-3; TRBD1 matches at 7 bases. Germline V gives CDR1 SGHTA, CDR2 FQGTGA. There are 15 residues in the CDR3. V lost 3 bases to trimming and J lost 0 bases; unmatched junction nucleotides: 3. DNA of the CDR3: TGTGCCAGCAGCTTTAACAGGGGAAGCACAGATACGCAGTATTTT. This translates into CASSFNRGSTDTQYF.

The chain employs TRBV28 and TRBJ2-7, with 8 nucleotides matching TRBD2. Per the germline V gene, CDR1 is MDHEN and CDR2 is SYDVKM. Trimming at V came to 5 bases and at J to 1 base, leaving 7 bases not matched to a gene. The CDR3 extends over 15 amino acids. CDR3: CASSPISGVSYEQYF. The CDR3 coding sequence is TGTGCCAGCAGTCCGATTAGCGGGGTTTCCTACGAGCAGTACTTC.

V and J are TRBV4-2 and TRBJ2-7; D is perhaps TRBD2 (5 bases). The CDR3 loop spans 13 amino acids. V lost 1 base, J lost 6 bases, and 10 bases lay in between. The germline gives CDR1 LGHNA, CDR2 YNFKEQ. Written as DNA, the CDR3 is TGTGCCAGCAGCCAAGCGCTAGCCGGCGAGCAGTACTTC. This translates into CASSQALAGEQYF.

The chain employs TRBV5-4 and TRBJ2-7, with D hard to call. CDR3 length: 13 residues. V was clipped by 8 bases and J by 3 bases, with 15 bases between them. The germline CDR1 and CDR2 sequences are SGHNT and YYREEE (reference sequence). The CDR3 loop is CASSPERDYEQYF. The CDR3 DNA is TGTGCCAGTTCCCCGGAACGTGACTACGAGCAGTACTTC. Variable domain in full (rest from reference TRBV5-4 and TRBJ2-7): ETGVTQSPTHLIKTRGQQVTLRCSSQSGHNTVSWYQQALGQGPQFIFQYYREEENGRGNFPPRFSGLQFPNYSSELNVNALELDDSALYLCASSPERDYEQYFGPGTRLTVT.

The J gene is TRBJ1-4, the V gene TRBV28, with 7 bases aligning to TRBD1. This CDR3 contains 17 residues. Unmatched junction bases numbered 6, after V lost 0 bases and J lost 2 bases. Per germline, CDR1 MDHEN and CDR2 SYDVKM. The CDR3 reads CASSLWEQGLTNEKLFF. DNA of the CDR3: TGTGCCAGCAGTTTATGGGAACAGGGGTTGACTAATGAAAAACTGTTTTTT.